Following are 22 T cell receptor beta chains from one sample sequenced in a study of shared clonotypes between healthy human individuals. Clones were read by immunoSEQ multiplex PCR, and TCRdb kept only the in-frame ones, dropping some. The table has 490,000 or so clones, 75% to 85% seen once. Material for sequencing was PBMCs. Receptors were obtained from a woman aged 40 to 50 in good health. Some clones in this sample may be carry-over from other donors' samples.

V usage is TRBV6-1 and J usage is TRBJ2-7, with 9 positions matching TRBD1. CDR1 and CDR2 (germline): MNHNS, SASEGT. The CDR3 is 14 amino acids. V trimming: 4 bases; J trimming: 4 bases; junction bases outside the gene matches: 5. CDR3 nucleotides: TGTGCCAGCAGTGGGACAGGGGCGTATTACGAGCAGTACTTC. As protein: CASSGTGAYYEQYF.

The V and J genes are TRBV11-2 and TRBJ1-1, with D tentatively TRBD1 (6 bases). V gave up 7 bases and J gave up 6 bases, with 21 bases separating them. The CDR3 covers 15 residues. In germline, CDR1 is SGHAT, CDR2 FQNNGV. The CDR3 sequence: CASIALSGGASEAFF. The CDR3 bases are TGTGCCAGCATCGCTTTATCTGGGGGGGCCTCTGAAGCTTTCTTT.

This clone came up many times. This chain uses TRBV4-1 with TRBJ2-7; a possible D gene is TRBD2 (6 bases). Trimming shortened V by 6 bases and J by 4 bases, and 25 bases separated the two germline ends. Germline CDR1 MGHRA, CDR2 YSYEKL. The CDR3 has 17 amino acids. CDR3 bases: TGCGCCAGCAGTCCCTCGGGACTCCACCCTATGGATTACGAGCAGTACTTC. This sequence encodes CASSPSGLHPMDYEQYF.

The chain has TRBV7-3 and TRBJ2-2; a weak D match, TRBD2 (5 bases). The ends were cut back, 7 bases at V and 3 bases at J, with 12 bases in the middle. Germline V gives CDR1 SGHTA, CDR2 FQGTGA. CDR3 length: 14 amino acids. The CDR3 sequence is CASTPGWDTGELFF. The CDR3 nucleotides read TGTGCCAGCACCCCGGGATGGGACACCGGGGAGCTGTTTTTT.

This clone was seen a single time. CDR3: CASSTSGTGGLSEQYF. In DNA form, the CDR3 reads TGTGCCAGTAGTACCTCCGGGACAGGGGGCTTGAGCGAGCAGTACTTC. The rearrangement uses TRBV19 and TRBJ2-7, with 12 bases fitting TRBD1. V shed 4 bases and J 6 bases; nucleotides not matched to a gene: 10. This CDR3 has 16 residues. Germline V gives CDR1 LNHDA, CDR2 SQIVND (reference sequence).

V is TRBV7-8 and J is TRBJ1-2; D not certain. V was clipped by 4 bases and J by 8 bases, with 20 bases between them. The CDR3 extends over 15 amino acids. The V gene's germline CDR1 is SGHVS and CDR2 FQNEAQ. CDR3 amino acids: CASSSVNPSLRGYTF. The CDR3 DNA is TGTGCCAGCAGCTCCGTCAATCCATCTTTACGGGGCTACACCTTC.

The chain is built from TRBV10-2 and TRBJ2-5; 7 bases fit TRBD1. CDR3 size: 14 residues. Germline V gene data show CDR1 as WSHSY and CDR2 as SAAADI. The junction had 5 bases not matched to a gene; V was cut back by 5 bases and J by 2 bases. CDR3 bases: TGCGCCAGCAGTAAACAGGGGCCGCAAGAGACCCAGTACTTC. It encodes CASSKQGPQETQYF.

About this clone itself: Additional DNA sequences in this sample encode the identical CDR3. The chain has TRBV30 and TRBJ2-3; unclear D gene. CDR3 size: 13 residues. Germline CDR1 reads GTSNPN; CDR2 reads SVGIG (reference sequence). Between the trimmed V and J ends, which lost 2 bases and 0 bases, there was a span of 6 bases. The CDR3 spells CAWSIRSTDTQYF. DNA of the CDR3: TGTGCCTGGAGTATTAGGAGCACAGATACGCAGTATTTT.

This rearrangement joins TRBV15 to TRBJ2-7; D not resolved. CDR3 size: 14 residues. Germline CDR1 and CDR2: LNHNV and YYDKDF (reference sequence). Between the trimmed V and J ends, which lost 4 bases and 5 bases, there was a span of 15 bases. CDR3 amino acids: CATSIRVLLDEQYF. The CDR3 bases are TGTGCCACCAGCATAAGGGTCTTATTGGACGAGCAGTACTTC.

This chain uses TRBV7-3 with TRBJ2-2, with 8 bases fitting TRBD2. The trim removed 5 bases at V and 1 base at J, leaving 6 bases unmatched. Looked up from germline, CDR1 is SGHTA and CDR2 is FQGTGA. CDR3 size: 16 residues. CDR3 sequence: CASSQLAARNTGELFF. CDR3 DNA sequence: TGTGCCAGCAGCCAACTAGCGGCCCGGAACACCGGGGAGCTGTTTTTT.

This clone has more than one count but fewer than ten. V and J are TRBV4-2 and TRBJ2-7, with 11 bases identical to TRBD2. Per the germline V gene, CDR1 is LGHNA and CDR2 is YNFKEQ. This CDR3 is 15 amino acids long. V shed 0 bases, J shed 2 bases, and the junction held 0 bases outside the gene matches. The CDR3 spells CASSQDSGRAYEQYF. The CDR3 DNA follows: TGTGCCAGCAGCCAAGATAGCGGGAGGGCCTACGAGCAGTACTTC.

The chain joins TRBV5-1 to TRBJ2-2; unclear D gene. Trimming removed 1 base at V and 0 bases at J, with 7 bases between. Germline assignment: CDR1 SGHRS and CDR2 YFSETQ. The CDR3 is made up of 15 amino acids. CDR3: CASSLMTSNTGELFF. The CDR3, as DNA: TGCGCCAGCAGCTTGATGACCTCGAACACCGGGGAGCTGTTTTTT. The full variable domain, its missing parts supplied by reference TRBV5-1 and TRBJ2-2, is KAGVTQTPRYLIKTRGQQVTLSCSPISGHRSVSWYQQTPGQGLQFLFEYFSETQRNKGNFPGRFSGRQFSNSRSEMNVSTLELGDSALYLCASSLMTSNTGELFFGEGSRLTVL.

This clone has just a few counts. The junction departs from germline at one end; a sequencing error may be responsible. The V and J genes are TRBV19 and TRBJ1-2; no clear D. Germline values: CDR1 LNHDA, CDR2 SQIVND (reference sequence). The CDR3 runs 10 residues. CDR3 sequence (DNA): TGTGCCAGTAGTATCCCCCGCCTCCTCTTC. It codes for CASSIPRLLF.

The table lists this clone with a count of one. Possible read error: a much larger clone is one base away. This chain joins TRBV30 and TRBJ1-3; tentatively, D is TRBD2 (7 bases). The J call may be in error: the DNA end matches TRBJ2-2 better. The CDR3 spans 15 residues. Germline loops: CDR1 GTSNPN, CDR2 SVGIG (reference sequence). The CDR3 here is CAWEGGPAGTGELFF. Written as DNA, the CDR3 is TGTGCCTGGGAGGGGGGGCCAGCGGGAACCGGGGAGCTGTTTTTT.

The chain carries TRBV28 and TRBJ2-1; D gene unclear. Germline values: CDR1 MDHEN, CDR2 SYDVKM. Trimming took 1 base from V and 0 from J, leaving 4 bases between them. CDR3 length: 14 residues. The CDR3: CASSLYSSYNEQFF. The CDR3 DNA follows: TGTGCCAGCAGTTTATACAGCTCCTACAATGAGCAGTTCTTC.

CDR3 protein: CASIGLGGELFF. The CDR3 coding sequence is TGTGCCAGTATAGGGCTCGGCGGGGAGCTGTTTTTT. The gene calls are TRBV19 and TRBJ2-2; D is unclear. The CDR3 consists of 12 residues. The V end was cut by 7 bases, the J end by 7 bases, with 10 bases between. Germline V gives CDR1 LNHDA, CDR2 SQIVND (reference sequence).

The genes are TRBV25-1 and TRBJ1-2; D gene unclear. V dropped 3 bases and J dropped 4 bases, with 15 bases sitting between them. This CDR3 contains 15 residues. CDR1 and CDR2 from the germline V gene are MGHDK and SYGVNS. Here the CDR3 reads CASSEGQMGRYGYTF. The CDR3 DNA reads as TGTGCCAGCAGTGAGGGCCAGATGGGCCGCTATGGCTACACCTTC.

In this sample, this clone turned up once. One base separates it from a far larger clone, so it is likely a read error. This chain connects TRBV6-6 to TRBJ2-1, with 8 positions matching TRBD2. CDR3 length equals 15 residues. V lost 2 bases and J lost 6; bases outside the gene matches: 6. Germline lookup yields CDR1 MNHNY and CDR2 SVGAGI (reference sequence). The CDR3: CASSYGREVPNEQFF. DNA for the CDR3: TGTGCCAGCAGTTACGGGCGGGAGGTTCCCAATGAGCAGTTCTTC.

The rearrangement uses TRBV30 and TRBJ2-7, with a tentative D call TRBD1 (6 bases). V was shortened by 4 bases and J by 1 base, with 11 bases between the two germline ends. The CDR3 has 13 residues. Germline-derived CDR1 and CDR2 are GTSNPN and SVGIG (reference sequence). CDR3 loop: CAWTSGDSYEQYF. The CDR3 DNA is TGTGCCTGGACGTCAGGGGATTCCTACGAGCAGTACTTC.

The CDR3 region is CARAGAGGFRADTQYF. In nucleotides, the CDR3 is TGTGCCAGAGCCGGGGCAGGAGGCTTTCGTGCAGATACGCAGTATTTT. The chain is built from TRBV2 and TRBJ2-3; D is tentatively TRBD1 or TRBD2 (5 bases each). The V end lost 9 bases, the J end lost 4 bases, and 23 bases lay between the germline ends. Germline CDR1 is SNHLY and CDR2 is FYNNEI. The CDR3 covers 16 residues.

The chain joins TRBV6-1 to TRBJ1-5; 7 bases are a match to TRBD1. From germline, CDR1 is MNHNS and CDR2 SASEGT. With V trimmed by 4 bases and J by 3 bases, 9 bases remained unmatched. This CDR3 contains 16 residues. The CDR3 region is CASSGTGTVINQPQHF. The CDR3 DNA is TGTGCCAGCAGTGGTACAGGGACAGTAATCAATCAGCCCCAGCATTTT.

This clone has a single count. The chain employs TRBV6-5 and TRBJ1-5; TRBD1 matches at 9 bases. Unmatched junction bases numbered 3, after V lost 7 bases and J lost 5 bases. The CDR3 consists of 13 residues. Germline CDR1 MNHEY, CDR2 SVGAGI. CDR3 amino acids: CASTRQGDQPQHF. The CDR3 DNA reads TGTGCCAGCACTAGACAGGGGGATCAGCCCCAGCATTTT.